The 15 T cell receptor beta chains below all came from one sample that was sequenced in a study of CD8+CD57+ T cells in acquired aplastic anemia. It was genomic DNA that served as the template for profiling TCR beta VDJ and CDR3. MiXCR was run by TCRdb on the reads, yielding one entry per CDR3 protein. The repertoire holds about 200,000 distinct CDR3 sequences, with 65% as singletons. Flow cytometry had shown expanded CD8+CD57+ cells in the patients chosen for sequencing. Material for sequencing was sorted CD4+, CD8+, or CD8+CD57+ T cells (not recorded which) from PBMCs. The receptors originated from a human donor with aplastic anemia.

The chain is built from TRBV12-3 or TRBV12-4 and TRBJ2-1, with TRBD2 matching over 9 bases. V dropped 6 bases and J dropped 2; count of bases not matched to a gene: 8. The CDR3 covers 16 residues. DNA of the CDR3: TGTGCCAGCAGCTTAACCGGCGGGAGGGCCTACAATGAGCAGTTCTTC. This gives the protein CASSLTGGRAYNEQFF.

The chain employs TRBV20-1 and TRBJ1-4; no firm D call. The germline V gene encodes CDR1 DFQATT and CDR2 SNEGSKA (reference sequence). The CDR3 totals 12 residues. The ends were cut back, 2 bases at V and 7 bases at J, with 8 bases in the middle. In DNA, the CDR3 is TGCAGTGCTAGACCTGGCGGTGAAAAACTGTTTTTT. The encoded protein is CSARPGGEKLFF.

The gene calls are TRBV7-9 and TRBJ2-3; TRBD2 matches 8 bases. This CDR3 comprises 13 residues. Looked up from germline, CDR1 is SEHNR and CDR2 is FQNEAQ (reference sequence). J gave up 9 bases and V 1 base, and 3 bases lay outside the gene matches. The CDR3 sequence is CASSLVGLATQYF. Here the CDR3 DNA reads TGTGCCAGCAGCTTAGTCGGACTAGCAACGCAGTATTTT.

CDR3 in amino acids: CASRDRGPYEQYF. As DNA, the CDR3 is TGTGCCAGCCGGGACAGGGGGCCTTACGAGCAGTACTTC. This chain links TRBV19 with TRBJ2-7; TRBD1 agrees at 12 bases. The CDR3 is 13 amino acids. The germline V gene has CDR1 LNHDA and CDR2 SQIVND (reference sequence). With 9 bases clipped from V and 4 bases from J, the junction kept 4 bases outside the gene matches.

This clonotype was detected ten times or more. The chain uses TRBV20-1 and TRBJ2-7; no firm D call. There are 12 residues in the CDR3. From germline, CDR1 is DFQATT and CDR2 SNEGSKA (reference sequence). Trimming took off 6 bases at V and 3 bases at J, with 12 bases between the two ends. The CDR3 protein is CSAVLGLYEQYF. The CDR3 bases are TGCAGTGCCGTTCTTGGTCTCTACGAGCAGTACTTC.

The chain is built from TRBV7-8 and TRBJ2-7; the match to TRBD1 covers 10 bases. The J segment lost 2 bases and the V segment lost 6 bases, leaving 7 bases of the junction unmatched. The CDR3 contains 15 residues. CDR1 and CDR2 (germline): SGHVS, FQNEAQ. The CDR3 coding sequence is TGTGCCAGCAGTTTCCCGGACAGGGGGACCTACGAGCAGTACTTC. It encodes CASSFPDRGTYEQYF.

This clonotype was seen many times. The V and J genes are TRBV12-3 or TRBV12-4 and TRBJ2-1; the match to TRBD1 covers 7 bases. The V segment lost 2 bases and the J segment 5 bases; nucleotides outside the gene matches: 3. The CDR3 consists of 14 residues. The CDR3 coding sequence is TGTGCCAGCAGTTTACCTGGGACAGACAATGAGCAGTTCTTC. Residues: CASSLPGTDNEQFF.

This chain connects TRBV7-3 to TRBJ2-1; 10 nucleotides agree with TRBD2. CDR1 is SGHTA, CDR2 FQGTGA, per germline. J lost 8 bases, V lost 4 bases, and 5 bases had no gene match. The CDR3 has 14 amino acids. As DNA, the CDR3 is TGTGCCAGCAGCTCGTCTAGCGGGGGCGATGAGCAGTTCTTC. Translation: CASSSSSGGDEQFF.

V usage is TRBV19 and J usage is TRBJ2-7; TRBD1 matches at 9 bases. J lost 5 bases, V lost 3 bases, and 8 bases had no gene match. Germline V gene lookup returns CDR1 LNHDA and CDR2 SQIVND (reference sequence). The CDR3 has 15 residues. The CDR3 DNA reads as TGTGCCAGTAGTATCCCGGGACAGGGTCAACACGAGCAGTACTTC. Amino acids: CASSIPGQGQHEQYF.

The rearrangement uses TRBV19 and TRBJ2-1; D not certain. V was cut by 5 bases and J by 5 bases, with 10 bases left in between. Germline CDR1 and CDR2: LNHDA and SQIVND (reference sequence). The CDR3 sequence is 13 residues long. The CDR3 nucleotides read TGTGCCAGTAGTTCCCAACTCGACAATGAGCAGTTCTTC. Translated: CASSSQLDNEQFF.

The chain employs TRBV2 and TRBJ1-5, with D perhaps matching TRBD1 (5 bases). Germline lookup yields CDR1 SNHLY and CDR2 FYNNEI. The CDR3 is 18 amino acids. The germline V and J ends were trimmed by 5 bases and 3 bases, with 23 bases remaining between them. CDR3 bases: TGTGCCAGCAGTCCGGGACTGAGCATAGCAATGGCCAATCAGCCCCAGCATTTT. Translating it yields CASSPGLSIAMANQPQHF.

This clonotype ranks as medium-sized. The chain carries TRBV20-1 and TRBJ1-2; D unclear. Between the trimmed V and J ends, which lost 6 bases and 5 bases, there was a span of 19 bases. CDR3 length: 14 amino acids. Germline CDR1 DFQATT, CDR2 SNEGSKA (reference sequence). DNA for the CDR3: TGCAGTGCCAAAGGGCCCGCCTCTTTATATGGCTACACCTTC. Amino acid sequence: CSAKGPASLYGYTF.

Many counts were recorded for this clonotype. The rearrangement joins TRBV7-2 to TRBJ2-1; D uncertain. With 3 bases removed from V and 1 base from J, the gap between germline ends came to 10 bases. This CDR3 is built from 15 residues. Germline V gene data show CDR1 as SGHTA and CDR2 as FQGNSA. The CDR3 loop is CASSFGPASYNEQFF. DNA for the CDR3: TGTGCCAGCAGCTTCGGCCCCGCGTCCTACAATGAGCAGTTCTTC.

This chain's CDR3 is CASSVGDFRDADTQYF. CDR3 bases: TGTGCCAGCAGCGTTGGGGACTTTAGGGACGCAGATACGCAGTATTTT. V is TRBV7-3 and J is TRBJ2-3, with D tentatively TRBD2 (6 bases). This CDR3 is built from 16 residues. Germline lookup yields CDR1 SGHTA and CDR2 FQGTGA. V shed 5 bases and J shed 4 bases, with 19 bases lying between them.

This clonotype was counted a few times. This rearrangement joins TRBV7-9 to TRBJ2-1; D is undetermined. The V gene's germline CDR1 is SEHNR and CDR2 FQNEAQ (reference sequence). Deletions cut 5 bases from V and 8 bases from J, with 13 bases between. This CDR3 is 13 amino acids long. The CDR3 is CASSPPVGYEQFF. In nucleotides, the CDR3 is TGTGCCAGCAGCCCGCCCGTGGGCTATGAGCAGTTCTTC.